Given below is one T cell receptor (beta chain) in context. The antigen remains undetermined. Alongside a J-beta primer mix, a sample-barcoded 5' primer served in a second PCR lasting roughly 7 to 11 cycles. TCRdb fed the 5' RACE reads into MiXCR, producing one record per CDR3 protein. Of just over 1 million distinct CDR3 sequences in the sample, 45% were seen once. The sample belongs to a study of blood T cells in healthy people across ages. Study-level results: Among T cells, TCR beta diversity per million cells dropped roughly linearly as age rose.

The germline gives CDR1 SGHDT, CDR2 YYEEEE. Deletions cut 4 bases from V and 14 bases from J, with 25 bases between. The length of the CDR3 is 15 residues. Each donor's blood draw was approximately 10 milliliters of peripheral blood. The specimen sequenced was blood. The origin of this receptor is a woman aged 55-69 years in good health. The rearrangement links TRBV5-6 to TRBJ2-4, with a weak D call TRBD2 (7 bases). The CDR3 reads CASSLGGAPRARKYF. In DNA, the CDR3 is TGTGCCAGCAGCCTGGGGGGGGCACCAAGGGCGAGAAAGTACTTC.